Each of the 14 T cell receptor beta chains below was sequenced from the same sample in a study of shared clonotypes between healthy human individuals. The repertoire was sequenced with immunoSEQ multiplex PCR; TCRdb's copy has only in-frame clones and lacks some. The table has about 820,000 clones, over 90% seen once. In the naive CD8 group, cells lacked CD45RO and were positively selected for CCR7, so terminally differentiated effector memory CD45RA+ cells were left out. Sequenced sample: naive CD8+ T cells sorted from blood. All receptors derive from a man aged 25-45 years in good health.

This chain connects TRBV10-2 to TRBJ2-1; no clear D gene. V was pared by 8 bases and J by 3 bases, with 5 bases between. CDR3 size: 11 residues. Germline CDR1 and CDR2: WSHSY and SAAADI. CDR3 amino acids: CASGVYNEQFF. For the CDR3, the DNA is TGCGCCAGCGGGGTCTACAATGAGCAGTTCTTC.

Comments on this clone: Other DNA sequences in this sample translate to the same CDR3. CDR3 nucleotide sequence: TGTGCCAGCAGTCCTGGTACAGATACGCAGTATTTT. Its translation: CASSPGTDTQYF. The V gene is TRBV28, the J gene TRBJ2-3; D not resolved. Germline V gene lookup returns CDR1 MDHEN and CDR2 SYDVKM. The CDR3 sequence is 12 residues long. V was trimmed by 5 bases and J by 3 bases, leaving 6 bases between them.

The V call is TRBV5-5, the J call TRBJ2-7; no firm D call. The CDR3 is made up of 13 amino acids. Germline V gene lookup returns CDR1 SGHKS and CDR2 YYEKEE (reference sequence). Trimming shortened V by 2 bases and J by 0 bases, and 6 bases separated the two germline ends. In DNA, the CDR3 is TGTGCCAGCAGCTTTGCGAGCTCCTACGAGCAGTACTTC. Translation: CASSFASSYEQYF.

V usage is TRBV5-4 and J usage is TRBJ2-1, with 8 nucleotides matching TRBD2. Losses at the gene ends were 6 bases for V and 0 bases for J; bases not matched to a gene: 8. Germline V lookup: CDR1 SGHNT, CDR2 YYREEE (reference sequence). The CDR3 has 16 residues. DNA for the CDR3: TGTGCCAGCACCGGTAGCGGGATCAGCTCCTACAATGAGCAGTTCTTC. Translation: CASTGSGISSYNEQFF.

J is TRBJ1-1 and V is TRBV27; 7 bases match TRBD1. This CDR3 spans 14 amino acids. From germline, CDR1 is MNHEY and CDR2 SMNVEV (reference sequence). J gave up 6 bases and V 5 bases, and 9 bases lay outside the gene matches. In nucleotides, the CDR3 is TGTGCCAGCAGTCCAGAGACAGGGACGCCTGAAGCTTTCTTT. Translating gives CASSPETGTPEAFF.

The rearrangement uses TRBV6-5 and TRBJ2-3, with 9 bases matching TRBD2. The CDR3 totals 16 residues. Germline assignment: CDR1 MNHEY and CDR2 SVGAGI. V was clipped by 4 bases and J by 7 bases; unmatched bases: 12. CDR3 bases: TGTGCCAGCAGTTCATTGGGTAGCGGGAGACTCTATACGCAGTATTTT. Its translation is CASSSLGSGRLYTQYF.

This rearrangement joins TRBV5-1 to TRBJ2-7; 7 positions match TRBD2. Germline CDR1 and CDR2: SGHRS and YFSETQ. V gave up 4 bases and J gave up 7 bases; unmatched junction bases: 11. CDR3 length: 14 residues. The CDR3 region is CASSPARREREQYF. The DNA of the CDR3 is TGCGCCAGCAGCCCAGCCCGGCGGGAGAGGGAGCAGTACTTC.

This sequence joins TRBV5-1 and TRBJ1-1, with TRBD1 as a possible D gene (5 bases). Germline CDR1 is SGHRS and CDR2 is YFSETQ. Trimming left V 6 bases short and J 5 bases short, with 14 bases between. The CDR3 is 13 amino acids. The CDR3 is CASTETGGTEAFF. CDR3 sequence (DNA): TGCGCCAGCACCGAGACCGGGGGGACTGAAGCTTTCTTT. Drawing the rest from reference TRBV5-1 and TRBJ1-1, the complete variable domain is KAGVTQTPRYLIKTRGQQVTLSCSPISGHRSVSWYQQTPGQGLQFLFEYFSETQRNKGNFPGRFSGRQFSNSRSEMNVSTLELGDSALYLCASTETGGTEAFFGQGTRLTVV.

This chain links TRBV25-1 with TRBJ2-7; 9 bases match TRBD2. The CDR3 is made up of 13 amino acids. After removal of 3 bases from V and 6 bases from J, the junction contained 3 bases not matched to a gene. Per germline, CDR1 MGHDK and CDR2 SYGVNS. Here the CDR3 reads CASSDRGLAEQYF. The CDR3 bases are TGTGCCAGCAGTGACCGGGGACTAGCCGAGCAGTACTTC.

This rearrangement joins TRBV6-6 to TRBJ2-1; D could derive from TRBD1 or TRBD2 (5 bases each). The V gene's germline CDR1 is MNHNY and CDR2 SVGAGI (reference sequence). V was clipped by 7 bases and J by 8 bases, with 24 bases between them. The CDR3 spans 16 residues. Here the CDR3 reads CASIPRKGPQYDEQFF. The CDR3 bases are TGTGCCAGCATCCCCCGCAAGGGACCACAATATGATGAGCAGTTCTTC.

This chain connects TRBV27 to TRBJ1-5, with TRBD1 matching over 7 bases. Germline V CDR1 and CDR2: MNHEY, SMNVEV (reference sequence). The CDR3 is made up of 16 amino acids. V shed 4 bases, J shed 0 bases, and the junction held 6 bases outside the gene matches. The CDR3 region is CASSSYGTVSNQPQHF. In DNA form, the CDR3 reads TGTGCCAGCAGTTCGTATGGGACAGTTAGCAATCAGCCCCAGCATTTT.

The V and J genes are TRBV27 and TRBJ2-7; 11 positions agree with TRBD2. This CDR3 has 15 residues. The V gene end was trimmed by 3 bases and the J gene end by 4 bases; junction bases not matched to a gene: 5. Per germline, CDR1 MNHEY and CDR2 SMNVEV (reference sequence). The CDR3 region is CASSFRASGRYEQYF. The CDR3 nucleotides are TGTGCCAGCAGTTTTCGCGCTAGCGGGAGGTACGAGCAGTACTTC.

This chain links TRBV11-2 with TRBJ2-3; TRBD2 matches at 12 bases. The CDR3 loop spans 17 amino acids. From germline, CDR1 is SGHAT and CDR2 FQNNGV. The V gene end was trimmed by 5 bases and the J gene end by 6 bases; junction bases not matched to a gene: 12. The CDR3 loop is CASSGKTSGSSVDTQYF. CDR3 sequence (DNA): TGTGCCAGCAGCGGTAAGACTAGCGGGAGTTCTGTTGATACGCAGTATTTT.

This rearrangement joins TRBV7-9 to TRBJ2-1; D possibly uses TRBD1 or TRBD2 (6 bases each). The CDR3 has 17 residues. From germline, CDR1 is SEHNR and CDR2 FQNEAQ (reference sequence). V was shortened by 3 bases and J by 0 bases, with 15 bases between the two germline ends. The chain's CDR3 is CASSFYRGVSSYNEQFF. The DNA for the CDR3 is TGTGCCAGCAGCTTTTATAGGGGGGTCAGCTCCTACAATGAGCAGTTCTTC.